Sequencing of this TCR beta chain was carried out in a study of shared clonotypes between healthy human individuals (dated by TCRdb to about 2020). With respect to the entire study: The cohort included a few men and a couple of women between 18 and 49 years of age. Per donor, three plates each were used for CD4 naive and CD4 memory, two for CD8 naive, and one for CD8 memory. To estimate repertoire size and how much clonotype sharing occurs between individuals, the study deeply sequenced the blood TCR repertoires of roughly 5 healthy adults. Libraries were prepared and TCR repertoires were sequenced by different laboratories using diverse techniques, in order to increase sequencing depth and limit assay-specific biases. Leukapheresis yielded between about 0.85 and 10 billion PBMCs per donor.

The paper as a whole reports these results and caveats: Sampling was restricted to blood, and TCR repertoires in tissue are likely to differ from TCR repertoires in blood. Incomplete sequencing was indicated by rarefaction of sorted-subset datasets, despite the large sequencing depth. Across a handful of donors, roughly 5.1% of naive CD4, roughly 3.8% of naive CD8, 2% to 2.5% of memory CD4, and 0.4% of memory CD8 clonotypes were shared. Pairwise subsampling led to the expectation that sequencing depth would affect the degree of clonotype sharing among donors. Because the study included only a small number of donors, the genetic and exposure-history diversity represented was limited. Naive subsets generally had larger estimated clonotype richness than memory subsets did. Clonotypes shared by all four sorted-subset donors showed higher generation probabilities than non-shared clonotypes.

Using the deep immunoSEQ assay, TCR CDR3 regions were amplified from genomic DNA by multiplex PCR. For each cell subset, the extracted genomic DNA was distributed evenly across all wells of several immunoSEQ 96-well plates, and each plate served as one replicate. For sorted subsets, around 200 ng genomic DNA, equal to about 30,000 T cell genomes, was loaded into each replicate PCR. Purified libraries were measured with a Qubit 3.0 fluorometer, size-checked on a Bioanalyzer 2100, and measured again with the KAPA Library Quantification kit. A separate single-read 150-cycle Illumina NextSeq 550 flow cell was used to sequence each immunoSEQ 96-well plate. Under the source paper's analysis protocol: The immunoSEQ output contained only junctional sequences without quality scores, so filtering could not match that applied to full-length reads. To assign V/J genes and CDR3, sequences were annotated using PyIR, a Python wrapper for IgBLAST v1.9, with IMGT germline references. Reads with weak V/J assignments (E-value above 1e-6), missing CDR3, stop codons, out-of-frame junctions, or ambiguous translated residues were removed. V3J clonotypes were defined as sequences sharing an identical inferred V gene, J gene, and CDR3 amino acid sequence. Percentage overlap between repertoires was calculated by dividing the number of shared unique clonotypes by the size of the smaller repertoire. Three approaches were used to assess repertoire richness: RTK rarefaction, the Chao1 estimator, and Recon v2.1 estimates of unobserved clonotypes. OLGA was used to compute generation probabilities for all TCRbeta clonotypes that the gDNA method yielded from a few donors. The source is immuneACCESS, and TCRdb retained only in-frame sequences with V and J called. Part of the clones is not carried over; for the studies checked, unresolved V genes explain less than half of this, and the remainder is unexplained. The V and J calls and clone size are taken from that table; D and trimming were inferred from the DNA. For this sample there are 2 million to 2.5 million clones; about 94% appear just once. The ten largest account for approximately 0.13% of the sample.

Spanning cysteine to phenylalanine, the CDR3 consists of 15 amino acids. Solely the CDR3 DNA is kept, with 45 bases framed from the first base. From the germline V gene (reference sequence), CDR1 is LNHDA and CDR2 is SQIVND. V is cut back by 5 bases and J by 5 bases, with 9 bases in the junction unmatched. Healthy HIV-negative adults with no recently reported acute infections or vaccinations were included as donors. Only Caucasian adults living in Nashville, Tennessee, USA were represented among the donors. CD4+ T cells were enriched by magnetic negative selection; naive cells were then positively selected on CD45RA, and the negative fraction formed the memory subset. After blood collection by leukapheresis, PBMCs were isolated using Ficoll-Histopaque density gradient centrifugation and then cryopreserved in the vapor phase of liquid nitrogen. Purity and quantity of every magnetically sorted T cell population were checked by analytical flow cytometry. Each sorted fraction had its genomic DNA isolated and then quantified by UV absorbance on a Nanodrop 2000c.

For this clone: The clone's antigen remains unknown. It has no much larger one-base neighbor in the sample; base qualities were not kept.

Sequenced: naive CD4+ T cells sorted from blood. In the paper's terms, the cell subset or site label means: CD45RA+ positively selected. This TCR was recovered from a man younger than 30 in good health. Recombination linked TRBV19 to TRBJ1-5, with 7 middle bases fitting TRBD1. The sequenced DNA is TGTGCCAGTAGTCGTACGGACAGGACGGATCAGCCCCAGCATTTT. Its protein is CASSRTDRTDQPQHF.